This entry lists 28 T cell receptor beta chains sequenced from one sample in a study of cytomegalovirus exposure and HLA in healthy donors. Both 60 Vbeta primers and 13 Jbeta primers went into the PCR. Repertoires were generated with immunoSEQ multiplex PCR, while TCRdb's copy carries only in-frame clones and drops some. The sample has around 280,000 clones; around 90% are singletons. The sequenced sample consisted of PBMCs. These TCRs come from a woman aged 18-30 years in good health and CMV-seronegative.

The chain employs TRBV5-6 and TRBJ1-5; 10 nucleotides match TRBD1. The germline V gene has CDR1 SGHDT and CDR2 YYEEEE. The ends lost 3 bases at V and 3 bases at J; junction bases unmatched: 6. The CDR3 has 16 residues. The CDR3 loop reads CASSSRGQGNNQPQHF. The CDR3, as DNA: TGTGCCAGCAGCTCAAGGGGACAGGGGAACAATCAGCCCCAGCATTTT.

V is TRBV6-6 and J is TRBJ1-1; 9 bases align to TRBD1. Germline V gene sequence: CDR1 MNHNY, CDR2 SVGAGI (reference sequence). The CDR3 is made up of 16 amino acids. With 7 bases clipped from V and 0 bases from J, the junction kept 9 bases outside the gene matches. CDR3 in amino acids: CASNKWTGVVNTEAFF. CDR3 nucleotides: TGTGCCAGCAACAAATGGACAGGGGTGGTGAACACTGAAGCTTTCTTT.

J is TRBJ2-1 and V is TRBV25-1; 9 bases fit TRBD1. The germline gives CDR1 MGHDK, CDR2 SYGVNS. The ends lost 3 bases at V and 4 bases at J; junction bases unmatched: 7. The CDR3 totals 16 residues. DNA of the CDR3: TGTGCCAGCAGTGAGTCTAAGGGACAGGGATACAATGAGCAGTTCTTC. Its translation is CASSESKGQGYNEQFF.

The chain employs TRBV10-2 and TRBJ1-5; perhaps TRBD1 as D (6 bases). The germline CDR1 and CDR2 sequences are WSHSY and SAAADI. V was trimmed by 4 bases and J by 4 bases, leaving 8 bases between them. The CDR3 is 13 amino acids. CDR3 in DNA: TGCGCCAGCAGTGCACAGGGAAATCAGCCCCAGCATTTT. It codes for CASSAQGNQPQHF.

This sequence joins TRBV5-1 and TRBJ2-5, with a tentative D call TRBD2 (6 bases). The CDR3 consists of 13 residues. V gave up 6 bases and J gave up 0 bases, with 9 bases separating them. Germline V gene sequence: CDR1 SGHRS, CDR2 YFSETQ. Here the CDR3 reads CASNPGDQETQYF. CDR3 in DNA: TGCGCCAGCAACCCGGGGGACCAAGAGACCCAGTACTTC.

This rearrangement joins TRBV6-6 to TRBJ1-5; D remains unclear. Between the trimmed V and J ends, which lost 5 bases and 8 bases, there was a span of 16 bases. Germline assignment: CDR1 MNHNY and CDR2 SVGAGI (reference sequence). The CDR3 is made up of 14 amino acids. The CDR3: CASSPAGSREPQHF. CDR3 in DNA: TGTGCCAGCAGTCCCGCGGGGTCGCGGGAGCCCCAGCATTTT.

This chain links TRBV7-6 with TRBJ1-5; 7 bases are shared with TRBD1. This CDR3 has 16 residues. V shed 4 bases and J 7 bases; nucleotides not matched to a gene: 13. Germline loops: CDR1 SGHVS, CDR2 FNYEAQ. The CDR3 DNA is TGTGCCAGCAGCTCCGAGATACAGGGGTCCAGGCAGCCCCAGCATTTT. Its translation: CASSSEIQGSRQPQHF. The variable domain in full, completed from reference TRBV7-6 and TRBJ1-5, reads GAGVSQSPRYKVTKRGQDVALRCDPISGHVSLYWYRQALGQGPEFLTYFNYEAQQDKSGLPNDRFSAERPEGSISTLTIQRTEQRDSAMYRCASSSEIQGSRQPQHFGDGTRLSIL.

The chain employs TRBV7-3 and TRBJ2-1; 11 bases fit TRBD2. Germline V gene sequence: CDR1 SGHTA, CDR2 FQGTGA. The CDR3 loop spans 15 amino acids. V lost 5 bases and J lost 6; bases outside the gene matches: 6. The CDR3 protein is CASSALAGGVNEQFF. CDR3 sequence (DNA): TGTGCCAGCAGCGCCTTAGCGGGGGGGGTCAATGAGCAGTTCTTC.

The V and J genes are TRBV4-1 and TRBJ2-7; 8 nucleotides agree with TRBD1. Looked up from germline, CDR1 is MGHRA and CDR2 is YSYEKL. Trimming removed 2 bases from V and 2 bases from J; junction bases left unmatched: 2. This CDR3 comprises 14 residues. The CDR3 DNA sequence: TGCGCCAGCAGCCAACGGGACAGGACCTACGAGCAGTACTTC. As protein: CASSQRDRTYEQYF.

The chain combines TRBV27 with TRBJ2-5; tentatively, D is TRBD2 (6 bases). The CDR3 extends over 14 amino acids. Germline values: CDR1 MNHEY, CDR2 SMNVEV (reference sequence). The V end was cut by 7 bases, the J end by 5 bases, with 17 bases between. CDR3 in DNA: TGTGCCAGCACCCCGTGCTGTGGGGGGGAGACCCAGTACTTC. It specifies CASTPCCGGETQYF.

The chain carries TRBV27 and TRBJ2-2, with a tentative D call TRBD1 (5 bases). Between the trimmed V and J ends, which lost 5 bases and 7 bases, there was a span of 14 bases. This CDR3 contains 14 residues. The germline V gene encodes CDR1 MNHEY and CDR2 SMNVEV (reference sequence). The CDR3 sequence: CASSPLRQYGELFF. CDR3 coding DNA: TGTGCCAGCAGTCCCTTACGACAGTACGGGGAGCTGTTTTTT.

CDR3 bases: TGTGCCAGCAGCCAGGCGGACTCCTACGAGCAGTACTTC. Translated, it gives CASSQADSYEQYF. The chain employs TRBV4-2 and TRBJ2-7; no clear D. The CDR3 spans 13 residues. Germline V gene sequence: CDR1 LGHNA, CDR2 YNFKEQ. The ends were cut back, 3 bases at V and 0 bases at J, with 6 bases in the middle.

This chain uses TRBV12-5 with TRBJ1-5; the D is unclear. V lost 1 base and J lost 7, with 8 bases in between. CDR3 size: 13 residues. Germline loops: CDR1 LGHNT, CDR2 FRNRAP. The CDR3 region has the DNA TGTGCTAGTGGTTTGGCCGCGGGACAGCCCCAGCATTTT. Encoded protein: CASGLAAGQPQHF.

The chain combines TRBV7-9 with TRBJ1-5; the match to TRBD1 covers 7 bases. Germline trimming cut 1 base from V and 2 bases from J; bases unmatched to any gene: 8. Germline-derived CDR1 and CDR2 are SEHNR and FQNEAQ (reference sequence). This CDR3 is 17 amino acids long. The CDR3 DNA follows: TGTGCCAGCAGCTTAGATGGAGGGGGCGCCGGCAATCAGCCCCAGCATTTT. It translates to CASSLDGGGAGNQPQHF.

V usage is TRBV6-1 and J usage is TRBJ1-2; 7 bases map to TRBD1. The CDR3 runs 13 residues. J lost 4 bases, V lost 4 bases, and 3 bases had no gene match. The germline V gene has CDR1 MNHNS and CDR2 SASEGT. The CDR3 loop reads CASSGAGGYGYTF. The CDR3 DNA reads TGTGCCAGCAGTGGTGCAGGGGGCTATGGCTACACCTTC.

The rearrangement uses TRBV10-3 and TRBJ2-1, with a possible D match to TRBD1 (5 bases). The V gene's germline CDR1 is ENHRY and CDR2 SYGVKD. The CDR3 extends over 13 amino acids. Trimming pared 6 bases from V and 8 bases from J, leaving 14 bases between. Here the CDR3 reads CAISPRQTDEQFF. The DNA of the CDR3 is TGTGCCATCAGCCCCCGACAGACCGATGAGCAGTTCTTC.

The J gene is TRBJ2-3, the V gene TRBV4-1, with 16 bases aligning to TRBD2. J lost 3 bases, V lost 2 bases, and 2 bases had no gene match. The CDR3 covers 17 residues. The germline V gene encodes CDR1 MGHRA and CDR2 YSYEKL. Written as DNA, the CDR3 is TGCGCCAGCAGCCAATTGGGACTAGCGGGGGGGACAGATACGCAGTATTTT. It codes for CASSQLGLAGGTDTQYF.

This chain connects TRBV25-1 to TRBJ1-1; D call uncertain. CDR1 MGHDK and CDR2 SYGVNS come from the germline V gene. V shed 7 bases and J shed 7 bases, with 10 bases lying between them. This CDR3 spans 11 amino acids. The CDR3 DNA follows: TGTGCCAGCACCGTACAGAATGAAGCTTTCTTT. Translating it yields CASTVQNEAFF.

The chain is built from TRBV5-8 and TRBJ1-1; TRBD1 might be the D (5 bases). Germline CDR1 reads SGHTS; CDR2 reads YDEGEE. V lost 4 bases, J lost 11 bases, and 24 bases lay in between. This CDR3 has 15 amino acids. The CDR3 reads CASSRGTDTWGGAFF. CDR3 nucleotide sequence: TGTGCCAGCAGCCGTGGGACCGACACGTGGGGGGGGGCTTTCTTT.

This rearrangement joins TRBV29-1 to TRBJ2-3, with D possibly being TRBD2 (6 bases). Germline-derived CDR1 and CDR2 are SQVTM and ANQGSEA. The V gene lost 7 bases and the J gene lost 0 bases, with 11 bases spanning the gap. The CDR3 is made up of 13 amino acids. CDR3 in amino acids: CSGRRGSTDTQYF. The CDR3 region has the DNA TGCAGCGGACGCCGGGGGAGCACAGATACGCAGTATTTT.

This clone was observed a single time. As DNA, the CDR3 is TGTGCCAGCAGTTCACAGGGGGCAAGGCCCCAGCATTTT. Protein sequence: CASSSQGARPQHF. The genes are TRBV27 and TRBJ1-5, with 9 bases fitting TRBD1. The V gene's germline CDR1 is MNHEY and CDR2 SMNVEV (reference sequence). The CDR3 is 13 residues long. Germline trimming cut 4 bases from V and 9 bases from J; bases unmatched to any gene: 4.

V gene TRBV7-6 combines with J gene TRBJ1-2; D perhaps matches TRBD1 (6 bases). The V gene's germline CDR1 is SGHVS and CDR2 FNYEAQ. The CDR3 totals 15 residues. Trimming stripped 4 bases from V and 4 bases from J, with 16 bases between. The CDR3, as DNA: TGTGCCAGCAGCTATACTACAGGGTTAGGCTATGGCTACACCTTC. Translating gives CASSYTTGLGYGYTF. The variable domain in full, with the rest retrieved from reference TRBV7-6 and TRBJ1-2, is GAGVSQSPRYKVTKRGQDVALRCDPISGHVSLYWYRQALGQGPEFLTYFNYEAQQDKSGLPNDRFSAERPEGSISTLTIQRTEQRDSAMYRCASSYTTGLGYGYTFGSGTRLTVV.

The chain has TRBV5-6 and TRBJ1-2; the D is unclear. Trimming removed 4 bases at V and 6 bases at J, with 16 bases between. CDR3 size: 14 residues. Germline V lookup: CDR1 SGHDT, CDR2 YYEEEE. DNA of the CDR3: TGTGCCAGCAGCCTGGAACTGGGAGGTCATGGCTACACCTTC. Translated, it gives CASSLELGGHGYTF. The whole variable domain, filled in from reference TRBV5-6 and TRBJ1-2, reads DAGVTQSPTHLIKTRGQQVTLRCSPKSGHDTVSWYQQALGQGPQFIFQYYEEEERQRGNFPDRFSGHQFPNYSSELNVNALLLGDSALYLCASSLELGGHGYTFGSGTRLTVV.

The rearrangement uses TRBV9 and TRBJ2-7; perhaps TRBD2 as D (5 bases). V lost 4 bases, J lost 3 bases, and 14 bases lay in between. The CDR3 has 14 amino acids. Per germline, CDR1 SGDLS and CDR2 YYNGEE. The CDR3 is CASSIRDWSYEQYF. CDR3 DNA sequence: TGTGCCAGCAGCATTCGGGATTGGAGCTACGAGCAGTACTTC.

This chain uses TRBV5-1 with TRBJ1-1; a possible D gene is TRBD1 (5 bases). The CDR3 has 13 amino acids. Trimming took 5 bases from V and 6 from J, leaving 14 bases between them. The germline V gene has CDR1 SGHRS and CDR2 YFSETQ. DNA for the CDR3: TGCGCCAGCAGGACAGCCCAAGAGTCTGAAGCTTTCTTT. This encodes CASRTAQESEAFF.

The V gene is TRBV19, the J gene TRBJ1-3; D possibly corresponds to TRBD1 (6 bases). This CDR3 contains 13 residues. Germline CDR1 and CDR2: LNHDA and SQIVND (reference sequence). The ends were cut back, 4 bases at V and 2 bases at J, with 6 bases in the middle. As DNA, the CDR3 is TGTGCCAGTAGTACAGGGGCTGGAAACACCATATATTTT. Its translation: CASSTGAGNTIYF.

V gene TRBV19 combines with J gene TRBJ2-2; 7 positions match TRBD1. Germline-derived CDR1 and CDR2 are LNHDA and SQIVND (reference sequence). Losses at the gene ends were 10 bases for V and 2 bases for J; bases not matched to a gene: 10. CDR3 length: 15 amino acids. The CDR3 loop is CAIKAGTANTGELFF. The CDR3 coding sequence is TGTGCCATAAAGGCCGGGACAGCCAACACCGGGGAGCTGTTTTTT. The full variable domain, its missing parts supplied by reference TRBV19 and TRBJ2-2, is DGGITQSPKYLFRKEGQNVTLSCEQNLNHDAMYWYRQDPGQGLRLIYYSQIVNDFQKGDIAEGYSVSREKKESFPLTVTSAQKNPTAFYLCAIKAGTANTGELFFGEGSRLTVL.

The J gene is TRBJ1-2, the V gene TRBV19; D is ambiguous. The CDR3 runs 15 residues. The germline gives CDR1 LNHDA, CDR2 SQIVND (reference sequence). Trimming stripped 2 bases from V and 6 bases from J, with 16 bases between. The CDR3 bases are TGTGCCAGTAGTATATATGGCACAGCCTCCGATGGCTACACCTTC. It specifies CASSIYGTASDGYTF.